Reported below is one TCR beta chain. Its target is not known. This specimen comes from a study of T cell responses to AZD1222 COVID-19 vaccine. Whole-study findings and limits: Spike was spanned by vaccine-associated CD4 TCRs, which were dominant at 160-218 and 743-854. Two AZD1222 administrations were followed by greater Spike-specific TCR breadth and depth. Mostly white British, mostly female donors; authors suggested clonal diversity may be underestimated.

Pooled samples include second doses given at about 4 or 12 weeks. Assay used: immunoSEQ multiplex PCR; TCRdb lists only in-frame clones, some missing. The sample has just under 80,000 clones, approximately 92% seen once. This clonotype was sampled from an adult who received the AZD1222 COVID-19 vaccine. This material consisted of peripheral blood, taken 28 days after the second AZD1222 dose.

CDR3 loop: CASSYESTGANVLTF. CDR3 bases: TGTGCCAGCAGTTACGAGTCTACTGGGGCCAACGTCCTGACTTTC. The chain is built from TRBV6-2 or TRBV6-3 and TRBJ2-6, with D unresolved. Germline V gene lookup returns CDR1 MNHEY and CDR2 SVGEGT. The CDR3 has 15 amino acids. Between the trimmed V and J ends, which lost 2 bases and 2 bases, there was a span of 7 bases.